Shown below are 24 T cell receptor beta chains from a single sample sequenced in a study of cytomegalovirus exposure and HLA in healthy donors. Use of 60 Vbeta and 13 Jbeta primers characterized the PCR. TCRdb's table, derived via immunoSEQ multiplex PCR, lists solely in-frame clones and lacks some. The sample records 150,000 to 200,000 clones, about 75% being singletons. The sample taken for sequencing was PBMCs. The receptors derive from a man aged 50-59 years in good health and CMV-seropositive.

As regards this clone: One end of the junction is discordant with germline, which a read error may explain. CDR3 nucleotide sequence: TGTGCCAGTAGTCCCCCGGGACAGGTGTTATTGGACTTC. Protein: CASSPPGQVLLDF. This chain uses TRBV19 with TRBJ2-5; TRBD1 matches 8 bases. The CDR3 consists of 13 residues. Germline V CDR1 and CDR2: LNHDA, SQIVND (reference sequence).

This rearrangement joins TRBV4-2 to TRBJ1-1, with TRBD1 matching 8 bases. Per germline, CDR1 LGHNA and CDR2 YNFKEQ. Trimming at V came to 2 bases and at J to 1 base, leaving 15 bases not matched to a gene. The CDR3 spans 19 residues. The CDR3 coding sequence is TGTGCCAGCAGCCAACAAAAGGGACAGGTCAAGGGATGGAACACTGAAGCTTTCTTT. It codes for CASSQQKGQVKGWNTEAFF.

This clone appeared a single time. This chain joins TRBV10-3 and TRBJ1-1; TRBD1 is a possible D gene (6 bases). Trimming cost V 6 bases and J 8 bases, with 13 bases left between them. Germline loops: CDR1 ENHRY, CDR2 SYGVKD. The CDR3 length is 12 residues. Here the CDR3 DNA reads TGTGCCATCAGGGGAAACGACAGGGAAGCTTTCTTT. It specifies CAIRGNDREAFF.

V is TRBV18 and J is TRBJ2-5; 8 bases map to TRBD1. Germline CDR1 KGHSH, CDR2 LQKENI. Unmatched junction bases numbered 4, after V lost 0 bases and J lost 4 bases. The CDR3 contains 15 residues. CDR3 DNA: TGTGCCAGCTCACCACCGGACAGGGCAGGAGAGACCCAGTACTTC. Protein sequence: CASSPPDRAGETQYF.

The chain combines TRBV28 with TRBJ1-3; D is ambiguous. V lost 5 bases to trimming and J lost 0 bases, with 11 bases between them. This CDR3 spans 15 amino acids. CDR1 MDHEN and CDR2 SYDVKM come from the germline V gene. CDR3 residues: CASSPGGISGNTIYF. The DNA of the CDR3 is TGTGCCAGCAGTCCCGGCGGGATCTCTGGAAACACCATATATTTT.

The J gene is TRBJ1-1, the V gene TRBV9, with a weak D call TRBD1 (5 bases). The CDR3 contains 17 residues. CDR1 and CDR2 (germline): SGDLS, YYNGEE. V lost 0 bases and J 1 base, leaving 16 bases between the germline ends. CDR3 region: CASSVDAGRDRNTEAFF. CDR3 DNA: TGTGCCAGCAGCGTAGACGCAGGGAGGGACCGGAACACTGAAGCTTTCTTT.

This chain uses TRBV21-1 with TRBJ1-4; no check of the table's D call, TRBD1, against the DNA was made. TRBV21-1 is an annotated pseudogene. There are 12 residues in the CDR3. The CDR3, as DNA: TGCGACAGGAGGAGATATAATGAAAAACTGTTTTTT. Protein sequence: CDRRRYNEKLFF.

Of note for this clone: The germline gene is not matched at one end of the junction; a read error may be the cause. V gene TRBV7-9 combines with J gene TRBJ1-1, with D maybe TRBD1 (5 bases). Germline assignment: CDR1 SEHNR and CDR2 FQNEAQ (reference sequence). This CDR3 is built from 12 residues. CDR3 in DNA: TGTTCCAGCAGCCAAGACAAAAGGGGAGCTTTCTTT. Its translation is CSSSQDKRGAFF. The variable domain in full, with the rest retrieved from reference TRBV7-9 and TRBJ1-1, is DTGVSQNPRHKITKRGQNVTFRCDPISEHNRLYWYRQTLGQGPEFLTYFQNEAQLEKSRLLSDRFSAERPKGSFSTLEIQRTEQGDSAMYLCSSSQDKRGAFFGQGTRLTVV.

This clone occurred a few times. The J gene is TRBJ2-7, the V gene TRBV6-6, with D unclear. Between the trimmed V and J ends, which lost 8 bases and 2 bases, there was a span of 19 bases. CDR1 is MNHNY and CDR2 is SVGAGI in the germline V gene (reference sequence). The CDR3 runs 15 residues. The CDR3 region has the DNA TGTGCCAGCCAACTACCAAGCACCAGACCCTACGAGCAGTACTTC. Translation gives CASQLPSTRPYEQYF.

The chain carries TRBV5-1 and TRBJ1-2; possibly TRBD1 for D (5 bases). This CDR3 has 15 amino acids. Germline V gene lookup returns CDR1 SGHRS and CDR2 YFSETQ. V gave up 3 bases and J gave up 4 bases, with 16 bases separating them. The CDR3 bases are TGCGCCAGCAGCTCCCCCGTCGGGGGTGGCTATGGCTACACCTTC. Translated, it gives CASSSPVGGGYGYTF.

The CDR3 loop reads CASSQDRGRAGYTF. The CDR3 nucleotides read TGCGCCAGCAGCCAAGATAGGGGCAGGGCTGGCTACACCTTC. This chain links TRBV4-1 with TRBJ1-2; D might be TRBD1 (5 bases). Germline values: CDR1 MGHRA, CDR2 YSYEKL. V dropped 0 bases and J dropped 7 bases, with 12 bases sitting between them. The CDR3 length is 14 residues.

This clone was seen a few times. The rearrangement uses TRBV18 and TRBJ1-5; perhaps TRBD1 as D (6 bases). The germline V gene has CDR1 KGHSH and CDR2 LQKENI. Trimming took 5 bases from V and 2 from J, leaving 13 bases between them. The CDR3 spans 15 residues. The CDR3: CASSSQQGGNQPQHF. Written as DNA, the CDR3 is TGTGCCAGCTCATCTCAACAGGGAGGCAATCAGCCCCAGCATTTT.

The rearrangement uses TRBV18 and TRBJ2-6, with D possibly matching TRBD1 (6 bases). Trimming pared 6 bases from V and 3 bases from J, leaving 15 bases between. The CDR3 totals 16 residues. Germline CDR1 KGHSH, CDR2 LQKENI. CDR3 region: CASSGQGLNGANVLTF. In DNA, the CDR3 is TGTGCCAGCTCGGGACAAGGCCTAAATGGGGCCAACGTCCTGACTTTC.

This chain joins TRBV2 and TRBJ1-6, with a possible D match to TRBD1 (6 bases). CDR3 length: 13 residues. Germline assignment: CDR1 SNHLY and CDR2 FYNNEI. Trimming shortened V by 4 bases and J by 7 bases, and 8 bases separated the two germline ends. The CDR3 nucleotides are TGTGCCAGCAGTGGGCAGGGGAATTCACCCCTCCACTTT. Protein: CASSGQGNSPLHF.

The chain recombines TRBV27 with TRBJ2-2; 7 bases line up with TRBD1. Germline V gene sequence: CDR1 MNHEY, CDR2 SMNVEV (reference sequence). Trimming cost V 5 bases and J 7 bases; bases outside gene matches: 4. The CDR3 loop spans 13 amino acids. Written as DNA, the CDR3 is TGTGCCAGCAGTATACAGGGGATCGGGGAGCTGTTTTTT. Its protein is CASSIQGIGELFF.

The V gene is TRBV4-3, the J gene TRBJ2-7; 7 bases fit TRBD2. V shed 0 bases, J shed 2 bases, and the junction held 7 bases outside the gene matches. CDR3 size: 16 residues. Germline values: CDR1 LGHNA, CDR2 YSLEER. The CDR3 DNA follows: TGCGCCAGCAGCCAAGATCCTGGGGGGGTGACCTACGAGCAGTACTTC. Its protein is CASSQDPGGVTYEQYF.

A single count supports this clone. The genes are TRBV6-5 and TRBJ2-1; 12 bases match TRBD2. The CDR3 is 14 amino acids. V trimming: 4 bases; J trimming: 8 bases; junction bases outside the gene matches: 3. Germline loops: CDR1 MNHEY, CDR2 SVGAGI. The CDR3 bases are TGTGCCAGCAGTTTGGGACTAGCGGGTCATGAGCAGTTCTTC. Amino acid sequence: CASSLGLAGHEQFF.

The chain employs TRBV7-2 and TRBJ2-1, with 8 bases that match TRBD2. The CDR3 extends over 15 amino acids. V lost 5 bases to trimming and J lost 8 bases; unmatched junction nucleotides: 11. Per the germline V gene, CDR1 is SGHTA and CDR2 is FQGNSA. CDR3 sequence (DNA): TGTGCCAGCAGCCAAGGCCGGGGGGGCTTATATGAGCAGTTCTTC. Translation gives CASSQGRGGLYEQFF.

The V gene is TRBV7-3, the J gene TRBJ2-2; 7 positions match TRBD1. The CDR3 is 18 amino acids. The V gene's germline CDR1 is SGHTA and CDR2 FQGTGA. Trimming at V came to 5 bases and at J to 5 bases, leaving 17 bases not matched to a gene. The CDR3 reads CASSTRDRDLLGTGELFF. The CDR3 DNA sequence: TGTGCCAGCAGCACCCGGGACAGAGACTTGTTGGGTACCGGGGAGCTGTTTTTT.

This clone was counted only a few times. The rearrangement joins TRBV21-1 to TRBJ2-5; no check of the table's D call, TRBD2, against the DNA was made. TRBV21-1 is shown as a pseudogene. This CDR3 region has 11 residues. Here the CDR3 DNA reads TGTGCCAGCAGCCCGGGAGGGGGCCAGTACTTC. It specifies CASSPGGGQYF.

The chain recombines TRBV5-8 with TRBJ2-3, with D perhaps matching TRBD2 (6 bases). The CDR3 loop spans 17 amino acids. The V and J ends lost 0 bases and 2 bases respectively, with 16 bases between them. The V gene's germline CDR1 is SGHTS and CDR2 YDEGEE. CDR3 bases: TGTGCCAGCAGCTTGGAGCCGGGAGCTAGCGACACAGATACGCAGTATTTT. This encodes CASSLEPGASDTDTQYF.

This chain connects TRBV4-1 to TRBJ1-2; 8 bases are a match to TRBD1. CDR1 is MGHRA and CDR2 is YSYEKL in the germline V gene. CDR3 length: 14 amino acids. Trimming took 3 bases from V and 4 from J; bases not matched to a gene: 4. Here the CDR3 reads CASSHQGAGYGYTF. Written as DNA, the CDR3 is TGCGCCAGCAGCCATCAGGGGGCCGGCTATGGCTACACCTTC.

In nucleotides, the CDR3 is TGTGCCAGTAGTATTGGACAGTCGCAAGAGACCCAGTACTTC. As protein: CASSIGQSQETQYF. The chain uses TRBV19 and TRBJ2-5; the D gene is possibly TRBD1 (6 bases). Germline V lookup: CDR1 LNHDA, CDR2 SQIVND (reference sequence). Trimming removed 3 bases from V and 2 bases from J, with 10 bases in between. The CDR3 is made up of 14 amino acids. The complete variable domain, with remaining parts taken from reference TRBV19 and TRBJ2-5, reads DGGITQSPKYLFRKEGQNVTLSCEQNLNHDAMYWYRQDPGQGLRLIYYSQIVNDFQKGDIAEGYSVSREKKESFPLTVTSAQKNPTAFYLCASSIGQSQETQYFGPGTRLLVL.

V is TRBV28 and J is TRBJ2-1; weak D call: TRBD1 (5 bases). Germline CDR1 reads MDHEN; CDR2 reads SYDVKM. This CDR3 region has 19 residues. The V and J ends lost 1 base and 4 bases respectively, with 23 bases between them. CDR3 nucleotides: TGTGCCAGCAGTTTATTTGTGAGTTGGCGGCAGGGAAGGTACAATGAGCAGTTCTTC. As protein: CASSLFVSWRQGRYNEQFF.